What follows describes a single T cell receptor (beta chain). Its antigen is still unknown. The CDR3 loop spans 13 amino acids. The germline gives CDR1 MNHNS, CDR2 SASEGT. The V gene lost 0 bases and the J gene lost 7 bases, with 9 bases spanning the gap. This specimen belongs to a study of cytomegalovirus exposure and HLA in healthy donors. Notes on the study in general: Cytomegalovirus-associated TCR beta chains were listed, numbering approximately 150.

Use of 60 Vbeta and 13 Jbeta primers characterized the PCR. Method: immunoSEQ multiplex PCR; TCRdb's copy keeps in-frame clones and lacks some. Of over 85,000 clones listed, about 86% are singletons. V gene TRBV6-1 combines with J gene TRBJ1-1; unclear D gene. Sequencing was done on a sample of PBMCs. This clonotype was obtained from a man aged 35-49 years in good health and CMV-seronegative. The CDR3: CASSEASGGEAFF. As DNA, the CDR3 is TGTGCCAGCAGTGAAGCATCGGGAGGTGAAGCTTTCTTT.